This TCR beta chain derives from a study of vaccination effects on CD4 cells after COVID-19. Antigen-specific CD4+ T cells were expanded with viral peptide pools in the ViraFEST assay before sequencing. Between days 10 and 11 of culture, CD4+ T cells were separated out. Regarding this clone: Its antigen is undetermined. Other DNA sequences within the sample encode an identical CDR3.

The ends were cut back, 3 bases at V and 1 base at J, with 5 bases in the middle. CDR3 length: 14 residues. Germline V gene lookup returns CDR1 KGHDR and CDR2 SFDVKD. This table comes from immunoSEQ multiplex PCR, and its TCRdb copy is limited to in-frame clones, with some not included. Of tens of thousands of clones listed, 65% to 90% are singletons. This TCR was recovered from a human donor who received a COVID-19 vaccine. The specimen comprised CD4+ T cells from PBMCs cultured with HCoV-229E spike peptides, sampled before COVID-19 vaccination. The rearrangement joins TRBV24-1 to TRBJ2-2; D gene uncertain. The CDR3 DNA sequence: TGTGCCACCAGTGATCCGGGGAACACCGGGGAGCTGTTTTTT. Protein sequence: CATSDPGNTGELFF.